The sequence of this TCR beta chain was determined in a study of shared clonotypes between healthy human individuals. Naive CD8 cells, CD45RO-negative and positively selected for CCR7, excluded terminally differentiated effector memory CD45RA+ cells. The CDR3 is 14 amino acids. Germline V gene data show CDR1 as SQVTM and CDR2 as ANQGSEA. V was pared by 6 bases and J by 7 bases, with 7 bases of the junction left unmatched. Under the authors' procedure: From ImmunoSEQ came sequences covering only the junction and carrying no quality scores, so filtering differed. Assay: immunoSEQ multiplex PCR; the TCRdb copy retains only in-frame clones and omits some. V and J calls and clone size come straight from that table; D and trimming were deduced from the DNA. The sample lists fewer than 850,000 clones; about 96% were seen once.

The chain has TRBV29-1 and TRBJ2-2; TRBD1 matches at 11 bases. The sequence was collected from a man in his thirties or forties in good health. Sequences were obtained from naive CD8+ T cells sorted from blood. CDR3 residues: CSVRDRGYVGELFF. Here the CDR3 DNA reads TGCAGCGTGAGGGACAGGGGGTATGTCGGGGAGCTGTTTTTT.